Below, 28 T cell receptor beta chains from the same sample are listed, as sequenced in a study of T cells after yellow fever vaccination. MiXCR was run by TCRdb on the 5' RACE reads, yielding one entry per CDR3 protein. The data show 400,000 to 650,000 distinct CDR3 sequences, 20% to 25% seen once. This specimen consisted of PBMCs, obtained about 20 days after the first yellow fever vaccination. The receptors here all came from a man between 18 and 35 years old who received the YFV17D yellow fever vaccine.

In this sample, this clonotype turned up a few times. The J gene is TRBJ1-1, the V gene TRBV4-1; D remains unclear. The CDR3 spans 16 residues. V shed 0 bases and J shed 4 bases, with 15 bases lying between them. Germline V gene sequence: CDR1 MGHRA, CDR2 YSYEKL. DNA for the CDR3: TGCGCCAGCAGCCAAGATCACCGGGAGTCGGGCACTGAAGCTTTCTTT. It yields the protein CASSQDHRESGTEAFF.

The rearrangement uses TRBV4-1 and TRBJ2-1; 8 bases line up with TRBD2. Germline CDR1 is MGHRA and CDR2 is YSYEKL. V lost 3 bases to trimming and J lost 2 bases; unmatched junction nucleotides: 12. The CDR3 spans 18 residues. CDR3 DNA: TGCGCCAGCAGCCAGTACGACTCAGCGGGGGTCCCCTACAATGAGCAGTTCTTC. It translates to CASSQYDSAGVPYNEQFF.

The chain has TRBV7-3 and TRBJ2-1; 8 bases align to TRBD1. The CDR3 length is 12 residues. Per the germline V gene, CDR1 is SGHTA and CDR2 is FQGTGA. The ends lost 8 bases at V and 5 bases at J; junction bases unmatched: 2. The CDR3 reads CASQGADNEQFF. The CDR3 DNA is TGTGCCAGCCAGGGGGCCGACAATGAGCAGTTCTTC.

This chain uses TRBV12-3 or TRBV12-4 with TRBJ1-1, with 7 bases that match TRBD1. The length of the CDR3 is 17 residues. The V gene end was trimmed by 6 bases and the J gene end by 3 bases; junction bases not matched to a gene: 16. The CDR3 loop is CASSQHTNRGRDTEAFF. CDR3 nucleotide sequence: TGTGCCAGCAGCCAACATACCAACAGGGGACGAGACACTGAAGCTTTCTTT.

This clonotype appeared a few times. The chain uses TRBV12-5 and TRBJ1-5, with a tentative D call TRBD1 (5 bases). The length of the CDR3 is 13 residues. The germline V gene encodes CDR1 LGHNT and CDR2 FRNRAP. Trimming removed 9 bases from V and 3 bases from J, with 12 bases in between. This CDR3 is CASSEGNNQPQHF. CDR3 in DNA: TGTGCTAGCTCTGAGGGGAACAATCAGCCCCAGCATTTT.

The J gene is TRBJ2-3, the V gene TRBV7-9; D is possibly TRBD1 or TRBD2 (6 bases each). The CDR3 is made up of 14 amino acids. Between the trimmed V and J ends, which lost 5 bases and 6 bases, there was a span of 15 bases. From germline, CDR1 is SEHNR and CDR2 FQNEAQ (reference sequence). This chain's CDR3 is CASSQPGASDTQYF. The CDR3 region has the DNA TGTGCCAGCAGCCAACCGGGGGCCAGTGATACGCAGTATTTT.

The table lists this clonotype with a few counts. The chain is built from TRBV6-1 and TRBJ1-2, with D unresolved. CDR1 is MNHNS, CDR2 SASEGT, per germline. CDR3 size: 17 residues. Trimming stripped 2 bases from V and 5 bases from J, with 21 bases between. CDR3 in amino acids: CASSELSRIQRAYGYTF. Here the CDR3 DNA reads TGTGCCAGCAGTGAATTATCTCGAATCCAAAGGGCGTATGGCTACACCTTC.

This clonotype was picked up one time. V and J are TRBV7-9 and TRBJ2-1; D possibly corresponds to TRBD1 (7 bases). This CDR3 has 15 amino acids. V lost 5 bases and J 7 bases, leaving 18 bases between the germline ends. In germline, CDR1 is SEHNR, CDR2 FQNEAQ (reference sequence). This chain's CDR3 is CASSPRQGGINEQFF. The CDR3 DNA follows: TGTGCCAGCAGCCCGCGACAGGGAGGTATTAATGAGCAGTTCTTC.

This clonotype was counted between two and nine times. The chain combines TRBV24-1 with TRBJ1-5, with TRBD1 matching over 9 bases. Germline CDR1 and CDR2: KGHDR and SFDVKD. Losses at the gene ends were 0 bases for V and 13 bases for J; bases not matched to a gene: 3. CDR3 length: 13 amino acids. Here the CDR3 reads CATSDLTGGEQHF. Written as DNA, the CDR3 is TGTGCCACCAGTGATTTGACAGGGGGCGAACAGCATTTT.

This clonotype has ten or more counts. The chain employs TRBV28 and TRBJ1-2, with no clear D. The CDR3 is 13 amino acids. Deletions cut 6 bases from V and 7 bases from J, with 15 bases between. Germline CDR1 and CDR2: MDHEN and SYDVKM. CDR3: CASSSPLDGGYTF. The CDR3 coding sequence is TGTGCCAGCAGCTCCCCCCTTGATGGTGGCTACACCTTC.

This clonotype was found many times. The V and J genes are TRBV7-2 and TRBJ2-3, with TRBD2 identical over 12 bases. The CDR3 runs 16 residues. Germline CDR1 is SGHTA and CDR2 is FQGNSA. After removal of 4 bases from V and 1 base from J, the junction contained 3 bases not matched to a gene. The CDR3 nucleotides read TGTGCCAGCAGCTATACTAGCGGGGGGCGCACAGATACGCAGTATTTT. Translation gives CASSYTSGGRTDTQYF.

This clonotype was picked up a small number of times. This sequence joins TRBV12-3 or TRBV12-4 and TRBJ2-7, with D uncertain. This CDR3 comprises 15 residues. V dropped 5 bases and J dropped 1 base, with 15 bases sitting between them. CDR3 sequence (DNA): TGTGCCAGCAGTACCTCCGAGCACCTTTCCTACGAGCAGTACTTC. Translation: CASSTSEHLSYEQYF.

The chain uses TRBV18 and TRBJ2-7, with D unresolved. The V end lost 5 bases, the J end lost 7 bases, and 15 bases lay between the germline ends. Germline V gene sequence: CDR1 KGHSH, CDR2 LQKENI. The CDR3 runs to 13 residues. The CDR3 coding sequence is TGTGCCAGCTCAGAAAGTGGGGTTCGGGAGCAGTACGTC. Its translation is CASSESGVREQYV.

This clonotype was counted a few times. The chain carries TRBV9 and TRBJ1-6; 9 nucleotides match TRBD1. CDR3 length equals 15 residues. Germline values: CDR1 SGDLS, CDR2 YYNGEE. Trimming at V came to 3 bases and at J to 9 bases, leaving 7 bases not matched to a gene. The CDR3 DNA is TGTGCCAGCAGCGGACAGGGGGGTCAGGGTTCACCCCTCCACTTT. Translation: CASSGQGGQGSPLHF.

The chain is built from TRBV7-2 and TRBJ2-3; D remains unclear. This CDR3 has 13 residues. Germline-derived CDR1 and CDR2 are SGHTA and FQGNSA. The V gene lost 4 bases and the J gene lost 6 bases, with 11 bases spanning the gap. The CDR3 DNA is TGTGCCAGCAGCTCTTCCGCAGCGGATACGCAGTATTTT. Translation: CASSSSAADTQYF.

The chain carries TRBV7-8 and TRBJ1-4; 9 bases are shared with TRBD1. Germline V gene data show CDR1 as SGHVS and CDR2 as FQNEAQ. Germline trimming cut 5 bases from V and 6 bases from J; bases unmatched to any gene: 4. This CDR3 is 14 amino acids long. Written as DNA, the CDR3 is TGTGCCAGCAGCCCCGGGACAGGGTATGAAAAACTGTTTTTT. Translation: CASSPGTGYEKLFF.

CDR3 loop: CASGFGGQGQRGYTF. The CDR3 region has the DNA TGTGCCAGCGGCTTTGGGGGACAGGGACAACGGGGCTACACCTTC. The rearrangement joins TRBV12-3 or TRBV12-4 to TRBJ1-2; 9 bases line up with TRBD1. CDR3 size: 15 residues. J gave up 8 bases and V 8 bases, and 15 bases lay outside the gene matches.

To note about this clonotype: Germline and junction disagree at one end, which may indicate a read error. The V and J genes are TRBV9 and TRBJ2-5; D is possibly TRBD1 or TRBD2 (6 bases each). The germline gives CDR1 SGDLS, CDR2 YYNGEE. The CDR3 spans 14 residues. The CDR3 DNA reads TGTGCCAGCAGCGCCCCGGGGGCCCAAAAGACCCAGTACTTC. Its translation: CASSAPGAQKTQYF.

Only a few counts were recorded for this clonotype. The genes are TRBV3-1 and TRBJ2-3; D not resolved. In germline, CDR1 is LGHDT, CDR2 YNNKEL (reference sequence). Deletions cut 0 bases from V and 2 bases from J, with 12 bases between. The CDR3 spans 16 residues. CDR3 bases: TGTGCCAGCAGCCAAGAAGCGTGGCAGTCCACAGATACGCAGTATTTT. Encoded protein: CASSQEAWQSTDTQYF.

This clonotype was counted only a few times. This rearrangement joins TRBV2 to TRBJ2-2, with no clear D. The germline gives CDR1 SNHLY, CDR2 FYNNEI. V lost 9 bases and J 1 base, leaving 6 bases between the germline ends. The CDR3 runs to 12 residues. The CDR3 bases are TGTGCCAGTACAGTGAACACCGGGGAGCTGTTTTTT. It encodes CASTVNTGELFF.

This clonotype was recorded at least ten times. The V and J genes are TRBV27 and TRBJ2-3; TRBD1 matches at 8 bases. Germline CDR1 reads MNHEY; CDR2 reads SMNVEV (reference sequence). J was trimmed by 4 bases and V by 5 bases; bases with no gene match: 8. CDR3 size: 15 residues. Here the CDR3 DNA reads TGTGCCAGCAGTCGCCGACAGGGGCTTTCAGATACGCAGTATTTT. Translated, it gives CASSRRQGLSDTQYF.

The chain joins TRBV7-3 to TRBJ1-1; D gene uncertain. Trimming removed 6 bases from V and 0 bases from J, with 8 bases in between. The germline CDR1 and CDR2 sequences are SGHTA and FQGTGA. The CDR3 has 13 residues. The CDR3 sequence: CASRMSMNTEAFF. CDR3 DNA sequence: TGTGCCAGCAGGATGAGCATGAACACTGAAGCTTTCTTT.

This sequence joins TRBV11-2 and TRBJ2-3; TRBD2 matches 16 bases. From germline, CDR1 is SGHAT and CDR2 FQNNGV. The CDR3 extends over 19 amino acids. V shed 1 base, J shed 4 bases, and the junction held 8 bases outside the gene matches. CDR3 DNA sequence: TGTGCCAGCAGCTTAGTGGGGACTAGCGGGGGGGCCTGGGCAGATACGCAGTATTTT. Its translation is CASSLVGTSGGAWADTQYF.

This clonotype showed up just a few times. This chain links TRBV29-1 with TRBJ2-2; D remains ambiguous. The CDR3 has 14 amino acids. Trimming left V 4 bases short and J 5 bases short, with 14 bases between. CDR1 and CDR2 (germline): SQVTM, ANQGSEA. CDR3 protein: CSVAWQVETGELFF. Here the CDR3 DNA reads TGCAGCGTTGCCTGGCAGGTGGAAACCGGGGAGCTGTTTTTT.

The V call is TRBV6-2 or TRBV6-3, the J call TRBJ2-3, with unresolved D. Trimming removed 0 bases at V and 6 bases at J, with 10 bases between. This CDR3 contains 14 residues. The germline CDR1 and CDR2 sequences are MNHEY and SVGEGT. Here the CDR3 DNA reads TGTGCCAGCAGTTACTCCTTCGGAGTGGATACGCAGTATTTT. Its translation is CASSYSFGVDTQYF.

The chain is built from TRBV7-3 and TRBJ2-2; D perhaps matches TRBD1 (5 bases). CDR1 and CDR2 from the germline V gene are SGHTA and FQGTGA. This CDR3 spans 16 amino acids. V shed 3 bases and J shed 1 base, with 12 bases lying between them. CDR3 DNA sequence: TGTGCCAGCAGCTTCAACAGGCAAAGGAACACCGGGGAGCTGTTTTTT. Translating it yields CASSFNRQRNTGELFF.

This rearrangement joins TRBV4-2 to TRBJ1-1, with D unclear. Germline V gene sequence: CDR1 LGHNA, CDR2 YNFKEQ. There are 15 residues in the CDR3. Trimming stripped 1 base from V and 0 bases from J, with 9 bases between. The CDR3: CASSQGEAVNTEAFF. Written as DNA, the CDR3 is TGTGCCAGCAGCCAAGGTGAAGCTGTGAACACTGAAGCTTTCTTT.

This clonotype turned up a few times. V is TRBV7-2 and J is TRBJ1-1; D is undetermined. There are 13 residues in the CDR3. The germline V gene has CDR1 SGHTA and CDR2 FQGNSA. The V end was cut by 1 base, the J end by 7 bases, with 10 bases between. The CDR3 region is CASSLEPRVEAFF. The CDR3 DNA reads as TGTGCCAGCAGCTTAGAGCCACGGGTTGAAGCTTTCTTT.